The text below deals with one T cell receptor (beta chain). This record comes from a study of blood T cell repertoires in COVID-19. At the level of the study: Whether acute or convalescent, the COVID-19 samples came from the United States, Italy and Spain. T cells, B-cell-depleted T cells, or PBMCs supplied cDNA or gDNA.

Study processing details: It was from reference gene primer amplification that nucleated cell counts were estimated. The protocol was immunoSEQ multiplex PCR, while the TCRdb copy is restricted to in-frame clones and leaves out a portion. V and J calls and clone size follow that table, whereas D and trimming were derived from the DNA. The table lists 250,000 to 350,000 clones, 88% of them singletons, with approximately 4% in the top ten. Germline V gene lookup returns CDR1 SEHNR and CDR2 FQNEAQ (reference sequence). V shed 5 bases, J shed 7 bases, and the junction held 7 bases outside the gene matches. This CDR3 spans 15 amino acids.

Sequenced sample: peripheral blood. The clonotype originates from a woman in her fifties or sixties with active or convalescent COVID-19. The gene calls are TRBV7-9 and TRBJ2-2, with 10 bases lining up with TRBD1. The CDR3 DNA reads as TGTGCCAGCAGCGTCGACAGGGGGCAGGGCGGGGAGCTGTTTTTT. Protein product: CASSVDRGQGGELFF. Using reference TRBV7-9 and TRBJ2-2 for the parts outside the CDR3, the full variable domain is DTGVSQNPRHKITKRGQNVTFRCDPISEHNRLYWYRQTLGQGPEFLTYFQNEAQLEKSRLLSDRFSAERPKGSFSTLEIQRTEQGDSAMYLCASSVDRGQGGELFFGEGSRLTVL.